The T cell receptor beta chain under discussion was sequenced for a study of cytomegalovirus exposure and HLA in healthy donors (dated by TCRdb to between 2016 and 2019). At the level of the whole study: An earlier analysis of several hundred of the donors reported approximately 280 Gb of sequence data and 90 million to 120 million unique TCR beta sequences obtained from about 179 million T cells. High-throughput TCR immunosequencing, statistical association of individual TCRs with disease status, and machine learning were combined to predict cytomegalovirus infection status. Of the roughly 410 genotyped donors, 65% to 90% were placed in the genetic ancestry cluster associated with self-reported Caucasian donors. Donor age, sex, ethnicity and CMV serostatus were collected together with the repertoire data. Along with the approximately 700-subject first cohort, a separate validation cohort of about 110 different subjects was used. An earlier analysis of approximately 500 of the donors applied high-throughput TCR beta sequencing to assess whether each TCR beta V gene segment acted as functional or pseudogenic. All discovery cohort repertoires had been generated on a single sequencing platform. Rather than drawing on any new phenotypic data, the later analysis identified candidate immune exposures from TCR beta sequences and the way those sequences occurred across donors. The number of donors typed differed by locus, with roughly 629-640 for A, B, C, DRB1 and DQB1, more than 500 for DQA1, approximately 570 for DPA1, and around 430 for DPB1. Four to six DR-DQ haplotypes were handled as single units for association and clustering because linkage in the cohort was strong. An early release that covered some 640 HLA-typed donors contained 300 to 350 gigabases of sequencing data and about 84 million unique TCR sequences. Class I and class II HLA loci were covered by the typing at four-digit resolution. The study profiled the T cell repertoires of hundreds of subjects by immunosequencing and related them to cytomegalovirus serostatus. A later analysis re-analyzed previously published TCR beta repertoires from roughly 690 donors and added high-resolution HLA genotyping to study TCR occurrence patterns. The study was designed to test whether signatures of past pathogen exposure could be identified by cataloging public T cell receptors. A later genetic analysis took genome-wide SNP genotypes for about 55% of the roughly 670 donors and used that subset as a discovery cohort. Across some 400 genotyped donors of the cohort, an average of approximately 200,000 unique TCR beta nucleotide sequences per donor were sequenced, and around 19% of those sequences were non-productive. Study-level results and caveats: In a later analysis, TCR association rates were found to vary across HLA loci, with the most associated TCRs seen for DRB1 alleles and the fewest for HLA-C alleles. Assigning TCR associations to individual alleles was difficult when HLA alleles, especially DR and DQ, strongly co-occurred. The 87-base-pair reads could not distinguish some IMGT-functional V segments, including TRBV6-2 and TRBV6-3, so those segments were excluded. In a later analysis, most CMV-associated TCR beta chains were found to appear HLA-restricted, with HLA associations seemingly driven largely by CMV exposure. Linkage disequilibrium might explain the correlated functional status among segregating V segments, but an unknown experimental factor could not be ruled out. A cluster of highly shared sequence variants was judged likely to be a technical artifact of the sequencing pipeline. The presence/absence analyses assumed that sequencing depth was roughly uniform across donors, and that assumption may not be true. An earlier analysis of 450 to 750 of the donors showed that most TCR beta V segments appeared in productive rearrangements either about 87% or about 30% of the time, which broadly matched IMGT annotations. This cohort had only TCR beta chains sequenced, and the lack of alpha or paired-chain data limited which features could be detected. A few of the identified cytomegalovirus-associated TCR beta chains were confirmed in vitro to be specific for cytomegalovirus antigens. A further reported finding was that TCR beta sequences accurately predicted the HLA-A and HLA-B alleles for most subjects in the first cohort. The earlier analysis of around 600 of the donors excluded 15 to 20 rarely observed V segments, including chromosome 9 orphons, because counts were too low. A later analysis found that HLA-associated TCR beta chains were more clonally expanded and had lower generation probabilities than equally common non-associated chains. The study listed 164 TCR beta chains as associated with cytomegalovirus. Several of the top co-occurrence clusters appeared to be linked to parvovirus B19, influenza, CMV and Epstein-Barr virus, according to a later analysis. Most TCR sequences were observed very rarely across donors, whereas some public TCRs were present in many individuals. Because HLA typing was unavailable for some donors at each locus, only the typed subset was used in association tests. Specific HLA alleles were associated with over 15,000 TCR beta sequences at a false discovery rate of 0.05 in a later analysis. In a later genetic analysis, fewer N-insertions in productive TCRs were reported among donors in an Asian-associated ancestry cluster than the roughly 700-donor mean. Cytomegalovirus status was reported to be diagnosed by the classifier with high specificity and sensitivity in both the original and validation cohorts. It was suggested by the authors that the approach could potentially be generalized to other disease states and immunological phenotypes. Immune exposure information for the cohort was limited to CMV serostatus. A later genetic analysis associated a missense DCLRE1C variant with V-gene and J-gene trimming of TCR beta chains, and an independent cohort replicated the association.

Reading from cysteine to phenylalanine, the CDR3 counts 15 amino acids. CDR3 DNA only is kept here, 45 bases in frame from base 1. In the germline V gene, CDR1 corresponds to SGDLS and CDR2 to YYNGEE. Clipping removes 4 bases from V and 4 bases from J, with 9 as the unmatched junction base count. In total, roughly 710 healthy bone marrow donors made up the cohort. At the time of sampling, all cohort members were nominally healthy, though unrecorded immune exposures were likely present. The donor tested CMV seropositive and was one of the 289 seropositive cohort members. A peripheral blood sample was provided by each donor, and peripheral blood mononuclear cells were used for TCR beta sequencing. Genomic DNA extraction from the blood cell samples was performed with the Qiagen DNeasy Blood Extraction Kit. The library relied on the immunoSEQ multiplex PCR assay. For the multiplex PCR, a mixture combining 60 forward primers for TCR Vbeta segments and 13 reverse primers for TCR Jbeta segments was used. The CDR3 region of rearranged TCR beta genes was amplified from genomic DNA by a multiplex PCR assay. The Illumina HiSeq System was used to sequence the amplified TCR beta libraries as 87-base-pair reads. The authors' analysis ran thus. A later analysis tallied 75 million to 95 million unique TCR beta chains across the 666 repertoires, and around 12 million of those chains were shared by two or more donors. Raw reads were error-corrected and collapsed into unique sequences with a nearest-neighbor algorithm that merged closely related sequences to remove PCR and sequencing errors. To assign V, D and J gene segments, CDR3 sequences were aligned to IMGT reference sequences. For a sequence to be retained, a match of at least six nucleotides was required to both a V gene segment and a J gene segment. A rearrangement was called productive if the CDR3 had no stop codons and remained in frame with V and J, and every other rearrangement was called non-productive. Following IMGT convention, CDR3 was defined as the stretch from the second conserved V-encoded cysteine up to the conserved J-encoded phenylalanine. Sequences without an unambiguous match to a single V gene segment were excluded from the earlier analysis of 500 to 700 of the donors. An earlier analysis of 587 of the donors called V segments functional above 56.7% productive rearrangements and segregating when the between-donor standard deviation exceeded 5%. A statistical classification framework was built for diagnosing cytomegalovirus status from the catalog of TCR beta chain sequences. In a later analysis, V and J genes were assigned by comparing TCR nucleotide sequences against IMGT/GENE-DB human TR gene sequences. A later analysis assigned CDR3 sequences and most-parsimonious VDJ recombination scenarios with the TCRdist pipeline. In a later analysis, each TCR beta chain was defined by its CDR3 amino acid sequence together with its V-gene family, and reads lacking a unique V-gene family were excluded. As a way to deal with suspected cross-contamination and a sequencing artifact, a later analysis dropped 450 to 600 nucleotide sequences that were highly shared and had low generation probability. In a later analysis, a clonal expansion index for each public chain was calculated from normalized within-repertoire ranks of inferred template counts. A later analysis computed generation probabilities with a VDJ recombination model fitted to out-of-frame rearrangements, and checked the results against IGoR. Hypergeometric tests were used in a later analysis to score TCR-TCR, TCR-HLA and TCR-CMV co-occurrence, with a repertoire-size bias correction applied to the TCR pairs. In a later analysis, false discovery rates were estimated by permuting HLA or CMV assignments 20 times. In a later analysis, co-occurring TCRs were grouped using DBSCAN, with TCRdist sequence similarity added in when clustering inside HLA-allele-positive subsets. Repertoires with fewer than 30,000 or more than 120,000 public chains, plus five repertoires with anomalous nucleotide sharing, were excluded from co-occurrence clustering. In its TCRdb copy, this immuneACCESS table keeps in-frame sequences only and misses some clones. Where compared with another copy, unresolved V genes explain less than half of these, and the others have no known cause. Clone size and the V and J calls come from that table; the DNA yielded D and trimming. In all, the sample holds about 120,000 clones, and over 65% of those were seen once. 15% to 25% of the sample comes from the top ten.

In the case of this clone: Its antigen remains unidentified. Per-base quality was not reported, and no clone a single base away is much larger than it.

The receptor comes from a young man in good health and CMV-seropositive. The rearranged segments are TRBV9 and TRBJ1-2, with 8 bases matching TRBD1. The sample taken for sequencing was PBMCs. At the DNA level, the sequence is TGTGCCAGCAGCAGGACAGGGCCCTCAACCTATGGCTACACCTTC. Translated, this gives CASSRTGPSTYGYTF.